What follows is one TCR beta chain and its context. The target antigen is unknown. The data originate from a study of OX40 agonist ivuxolimab in advanced cancers. V lost 2 bases to trimming and J lost 5 bases, with 8 bases between them. Germline values: CDR1 SEHNR, CDR2 FQNEAQ (reference sequence). The CDR3 totals 13 residues. Assay: immunoSEQ multiplex PCR; the TCRdb copy retains only in-frame clones and omits some. The profile shows around 84,000 clones, approximately 95% of them singletons. Study-wide results and limits: At 0.1 to 3.0 mg/kg and by week 6, CD4+ and CD8+ T cells in the blood had expanded clonally.

The source was CD4+ or CD8+ T cells sorted from blood, collected in a trial of the OX40 agonist ivuxolimab. The chain has TRBV7-9 and TRBJ2-3; D assignment may be TRBD1 or TRBD2 (5 bases each). The receptor's source is an adult with an advanced solid tumor such as melanoma, head and neck, liver or kidney cancer. CDR3 nucleotide sequence: TGTGCCAGCAGCTTAACGAGGGGAGATACGCAGTATTTT. Protein product: CASSLTRGDTQYF.